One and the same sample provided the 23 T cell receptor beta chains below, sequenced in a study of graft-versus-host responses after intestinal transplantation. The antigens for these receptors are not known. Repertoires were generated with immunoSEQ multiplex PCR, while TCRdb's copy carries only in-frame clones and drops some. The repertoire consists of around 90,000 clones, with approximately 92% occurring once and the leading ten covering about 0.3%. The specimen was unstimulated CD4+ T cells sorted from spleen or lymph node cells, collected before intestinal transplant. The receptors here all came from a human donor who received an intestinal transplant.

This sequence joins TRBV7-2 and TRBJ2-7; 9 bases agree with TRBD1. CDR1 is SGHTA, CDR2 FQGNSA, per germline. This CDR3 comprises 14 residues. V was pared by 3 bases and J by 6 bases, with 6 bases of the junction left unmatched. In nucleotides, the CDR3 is TGTGCCAGCAGCTTGGGGGGACAGGGAACCGAGCAGTACTTC. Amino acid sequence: CASSLGGQGTEQYF.

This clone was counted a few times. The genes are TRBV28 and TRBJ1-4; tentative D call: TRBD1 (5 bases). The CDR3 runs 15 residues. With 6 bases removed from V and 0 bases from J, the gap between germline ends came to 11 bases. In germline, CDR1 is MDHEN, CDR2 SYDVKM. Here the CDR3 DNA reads TGTGCCAGCAGACTCTTGGGGGCAACTAATGAAAAACTGTTTTTT. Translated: CASRLLGATNEKLFF.

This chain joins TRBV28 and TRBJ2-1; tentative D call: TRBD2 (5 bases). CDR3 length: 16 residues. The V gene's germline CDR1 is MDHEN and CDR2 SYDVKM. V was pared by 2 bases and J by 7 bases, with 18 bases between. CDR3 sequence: CASSLMRAVSLNEQFF. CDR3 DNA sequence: TGTGCCAGCAGTTTAATGAGAGCGGTCTCGCTTAATGAGCAGTTCTTC.

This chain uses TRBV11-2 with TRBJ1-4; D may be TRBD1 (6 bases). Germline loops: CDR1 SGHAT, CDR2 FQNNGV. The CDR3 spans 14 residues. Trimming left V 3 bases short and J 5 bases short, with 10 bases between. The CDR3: CASSFTGHNEKLFF. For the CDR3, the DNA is TGTGCCAGCAGCTTTACGGGACACAATGAAAAACTGTTTTTT.

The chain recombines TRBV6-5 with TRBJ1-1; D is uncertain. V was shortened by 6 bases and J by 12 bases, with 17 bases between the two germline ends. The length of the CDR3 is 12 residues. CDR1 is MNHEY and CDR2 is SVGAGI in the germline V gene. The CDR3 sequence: CASRRVLGSTFF. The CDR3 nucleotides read TGTGCCAGCAGGCGGGTACTGGGGTCGACTTTCTTT.

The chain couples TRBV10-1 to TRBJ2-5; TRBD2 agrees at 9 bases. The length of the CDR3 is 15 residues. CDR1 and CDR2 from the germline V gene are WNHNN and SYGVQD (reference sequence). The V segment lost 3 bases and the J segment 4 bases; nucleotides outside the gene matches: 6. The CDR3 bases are TGCGCCAGCAGTGACGGGACTAGCCGTAGAGAGACCCAGTACTTC. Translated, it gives CASSDGTSRRETQYF.

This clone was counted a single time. The CDR3 sequence: CASSLGAQGSYQPQHF. DNA of the CDR3: TGTGCCAGCAGCTTAGGAGCACAGGGTTCGTATCAGCCCCAGCATTTT. The V and J genes are TRBV7-2 and TRBJ1-5, with D perhaps matching TRBD1 (6 bases). Germline CDR1 and CDR2: SGHTA and FQGNSA. V was clipped by 1 base and J by 5 bases, with 15 bases between them. CDR3 length equals 16 residues.

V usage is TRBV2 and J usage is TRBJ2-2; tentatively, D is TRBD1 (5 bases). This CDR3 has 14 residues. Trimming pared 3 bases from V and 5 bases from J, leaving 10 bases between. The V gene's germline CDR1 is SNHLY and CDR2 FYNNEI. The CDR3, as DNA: TGTGCCAGCAGTGAGCCAGGGTGGACCGGGGAGCTGTTTTTT. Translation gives CASSEPGWTGELFF.

This CDR3 is CASRLQGASNQPQHF. The CDR3 DNA is TGTGCCAGCAGACTACAGGGCGCTAGCAATCAGCCCCAGCATTTT. The chain carries TRBV28 and TRBJ1-5; possibly TRBD1 for D (6 bases). V was pared by 6 bases and J by 0 bases, with 12 bases between. From germline, CDR1 is MDHEN and CDR2 SYDVKM. The CDR3 is made up of 15 amino acids. Variable domain in full (rest from reference TRBV28 and TRBJ1-5): DVKVTQSSRYLVKRTGEKVFLECVQDMDHENMFWYRQDPGLGLRLIYFSYDVKMKEKGDIPEGYSVSREKKERFSLILESASTNQTSMYLCASRLQGASNQPQHFGDGTRLSIL.

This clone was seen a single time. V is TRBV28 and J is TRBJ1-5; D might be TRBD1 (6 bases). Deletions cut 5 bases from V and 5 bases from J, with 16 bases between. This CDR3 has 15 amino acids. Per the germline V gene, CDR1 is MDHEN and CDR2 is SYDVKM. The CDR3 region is CASSPPRGGDQPQHF. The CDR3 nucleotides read TGTGCCAGCAGTCCCCCCAGGGGAGGGGATCAGCCCCAGCATTTT.

The CDR3 here is CASSLGQGFYNEQFF. The DNA for the CDR3 is TGTGCCAGCAGCTTAGGACAGGGGTTTTACAATGAGCAGTTCTTC. J is TRBJ2-1 and V is TRBV7-9; 8 bases map to TRBD1. This CDR3 region has 15 residues. Germline CDR1 SEHNR, CDR2 FQNEAQ (reference sequence). The V and J ends lost 1 base and 4 bases, in that order; junction bases with no gene match: 3.

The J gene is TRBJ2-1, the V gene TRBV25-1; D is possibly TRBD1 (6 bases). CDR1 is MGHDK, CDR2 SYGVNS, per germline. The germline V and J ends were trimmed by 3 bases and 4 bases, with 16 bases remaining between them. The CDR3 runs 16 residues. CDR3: CASSDWGTPTYNEQFF. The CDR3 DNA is TGTGCCAGCAGTGACTGGGGGACACCCACGTACAATGAGCAGTTCTTC. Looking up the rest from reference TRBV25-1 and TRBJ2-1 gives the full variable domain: EADIYQTPRYLVIGTGKKITLECSQTMGHDKMYWYQQDPGMELHLIHYSYGVNSTEKGDLSSESTVSRIRTEHFPLTLESARPSHTSQYLCASSDWGTPTYNEQFFGPGTRLTVL.

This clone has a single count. The CDR3 reads CASRKTGTGSYNEQFF. In nucleotides, the CDR3 is TGTGCCAGCAGAAAGACCGGGACAGGGTCCTACAATGAGCAGTTCTTC. This sequence joins TRBV2 and TRBJ2-1; 9 positions match TRBD1. Germline V gives CDR1 SNHLY, CDR2 FYNNEI. CDR3 length: 16 residues. V shed 6 bases and J 1 base; nucleotides not matched to a gene: 7. Drawing the rest from reference TRBV2 and TRBJ2-1, the complete variable domain is EPEVTQTPSHQVTQMGQEVILRCVPISNHLYFYWYRQILGQKVEFLVSFYNNEISEKSEIFDDQFSVERPDGSNFTLKIRSTKLEDSAMYFCASRKTGTGSYNEQFFGPGTRLTVL.

In nucleotides, the CDR3 is TGTGCCAGCAGCCACCGCCAGGGGAGAGGTCAGCCCCAGCATTTT. It specifies CASSHRQGRGQPQHF. The rearrangement links TRBV6-5 to TRBJ1-5, with a possible D match to TRBD1 (6 bases). Trimming removed 6 bases at V and 6 bases at J, with 18 bases between. Germline V gene lookup returns CDR1 MNHEY and CDR2 SVGAGI. This CDR3 spans 15 amino acids.

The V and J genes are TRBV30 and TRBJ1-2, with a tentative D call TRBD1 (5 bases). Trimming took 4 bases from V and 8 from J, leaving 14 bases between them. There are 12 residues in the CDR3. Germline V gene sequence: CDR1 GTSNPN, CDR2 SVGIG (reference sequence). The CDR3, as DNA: TGTGCCTGGAACCAGATGGGGGGAGGCTACACCTTC. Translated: CAWNQMGGGYTF. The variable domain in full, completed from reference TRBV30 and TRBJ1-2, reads SQTIHQWPATLVQPVGSPLSLECTVEGTSNPNLYWYRQAAGRGLQLLFYSVGIGQISSEVPQNLSASRPQDRQFILSSKKLLLSDSGFYLCAWNQMGGGYTFGSGTRLTVV.

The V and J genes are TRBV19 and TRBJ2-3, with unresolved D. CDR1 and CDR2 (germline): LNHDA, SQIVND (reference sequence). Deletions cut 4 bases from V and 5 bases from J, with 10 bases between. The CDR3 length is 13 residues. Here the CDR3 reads CASSKGWKDTQYF. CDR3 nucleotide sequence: TGTGCCAGTAGTAAGGGATGGAAAGATACGCAGTATTTT.

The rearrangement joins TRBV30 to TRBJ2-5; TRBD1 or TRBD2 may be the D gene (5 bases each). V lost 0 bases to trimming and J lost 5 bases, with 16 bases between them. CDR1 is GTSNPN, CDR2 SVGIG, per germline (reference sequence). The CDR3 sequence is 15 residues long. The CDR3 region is CAWSVPGLKGETQYF. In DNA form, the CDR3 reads TGTGCCTGGAGTGTACCCGGACTGAAGGGGGAGACCCAGTACTTC.

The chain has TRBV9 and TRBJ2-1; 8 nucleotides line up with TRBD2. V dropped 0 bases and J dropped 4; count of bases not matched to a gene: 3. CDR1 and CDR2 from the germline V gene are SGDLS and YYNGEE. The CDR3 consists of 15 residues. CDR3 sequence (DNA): TGTGCCAGCAGCGTAGTTAGCGGGACTTACAATGAGCAGTTCTTC. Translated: CASSVVSGTYNEQFF.

The CDR3 here is CASSRSAGVGNEQFF. DNA for the CDR3: TGTGCCAGCAGCCGCTCGGCGGGAGTGGGCAATGAGCAGTTCTTC. The V gene is TRBV7-2, the J gene TRBJ2-1; 7 nucleotides align to TRBD2. Per the germline V gene, CDR1 is SGHTA and CDR2 is FQGNSA. The V segment lost 5 bases and the J segment 6 bases; nucleotides outside the gene matches: 10. The CDR3 runs to 15 residues.

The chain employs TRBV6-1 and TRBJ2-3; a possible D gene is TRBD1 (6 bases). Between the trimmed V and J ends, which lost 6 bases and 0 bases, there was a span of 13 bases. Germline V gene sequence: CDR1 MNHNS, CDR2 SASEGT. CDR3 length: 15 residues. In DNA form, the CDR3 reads TGTGCCAGCAGAAGTCAGGGGTCTAGCACAGATACGCAGTATTTT. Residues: CASRSQGSSTDTQYF.

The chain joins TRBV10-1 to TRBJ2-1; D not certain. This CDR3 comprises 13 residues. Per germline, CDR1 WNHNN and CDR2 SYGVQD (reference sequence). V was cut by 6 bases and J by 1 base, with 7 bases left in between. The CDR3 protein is CASSGTSYNEQFF. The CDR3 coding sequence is TGCGCCAGCAGCGGTACGTCCTACAATGAGCAGTTCTTC.

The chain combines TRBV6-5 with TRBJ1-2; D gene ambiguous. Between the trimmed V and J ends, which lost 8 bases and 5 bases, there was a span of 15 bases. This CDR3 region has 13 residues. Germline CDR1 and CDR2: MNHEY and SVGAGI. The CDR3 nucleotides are TGTGCCAGCTGTCAAGGGAGAGGGTATGGCTACACCTTC. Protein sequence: CASCQGRGYGYTF.

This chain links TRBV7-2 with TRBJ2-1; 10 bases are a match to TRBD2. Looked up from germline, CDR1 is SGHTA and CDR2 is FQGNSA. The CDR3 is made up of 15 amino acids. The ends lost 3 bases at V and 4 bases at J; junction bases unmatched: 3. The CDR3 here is CASSFTSGDYNEQFF. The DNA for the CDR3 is TGTGCCAGCAGCTTTACTAGCGGGGATTACAATGAGCAGTTCTTC. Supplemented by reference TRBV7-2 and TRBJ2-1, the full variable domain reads GAGVSQSPSNKVTEKGKDVELRCDPISGHTALYWYRQSLGQGLEFLIYFQGNSAPDKSGLPSDRFSAERTGGSVSTLTIQRTQQEDSAVYLCASSFTSGDYNEQFFGPGTRLTVL.